These 22 T cell receptor beta chains share one sample of origin, sequenced in a study of T cell repertoires in cytomegalovirus infection (dated by TCRdb to about 2019). No cognate antigen is known for these TCRs. The run used an Illumina HiSeq 1500. TCRdb cleaned the public reads at Q25 with fastp, built clones with MiXCR and kept in-frame beta chains. CDR3 protein duplicates are merged, each entry listing the most common genes and DNA. The sample yields around 300,000 distinct CDR3 sequences; roughly 21% were counted once. The top ten hold roughly a fifth of the sample. This sample's treatment or condition label indicates: in vitro stimulation with specific CMV peptide epitopes to enrich CMV-specific T cells. The starting material was cultured PBMCs, obtained from culture after CMV antigen stimulation. The receptors derive from a human donor in good health (CMV status not recorded). Some clones in this sample may be carry-over from other donors' samples.

The chain recombines TRBV7-4 with TRBJ2-6; no clear D gene. The CDR3 has 16 amino acids. CDR1 and CDR2 from the germline V gene are SGHVT and SQSDAQ. The V and J ends lost 5 bases and 4 bases respectively, with 15 bases between them. DNA for the CDR3: TGTGCCAGCAGCCCCCCTTTGGAGACCGGGGCCAACGTCCTGACTTTC. Translated: CASSPPLETGANVLTF.

The chain is built from TRBV15 and TRBJ2-3; TRBD1 agrees at 7 bases. The trim removed 1 base at V and 5 bases at J, leaving 3 bases unmatched. Germline lookup yields CDR1 LNHNV and CDR2 YYDKDF (reference sequence). The CDR3 contains 14 residues. As DNA, the CDR3 is TGTGCCACCAGCAGAGCTGGGACAGAAGATACGCAGTATTTT. Protein: CATSRAGTEDTQYF.

The V gene is TRBV7-9, the J gene TRBJ2-1; D unclear. The CDR3 consists of 16 residues. The V gene lost 3 bases and the J gene lost 4 bases, with 16 bases spanning the gap. Germline CDR1 is SEHNR and CDR2 is FQNEAQ (reference sequence). The CDR3 nucleotides read TGTGCCAGCAGCTTTTTTCTGGCTAGTGAGTACAATGAGCAGTTCTTC. Protein: CASSFFLASEYNEQFF.

A few counts support this clonotype. The chain carries TRBV6-2 or TRBV6-3 and TRBJ2-1; 10 bases map to TRBD2. Germline CDR1 is MNHEY and CDR2 is SVGEGT. The CDR3 runs to 17 residues. Losses at the gene ends were 0 bases for V and 7 bases for J; bases not matched to a gene: 9. CDR3 sequence reads: CASSYSQTSGKSNEQFF. CDR3 DNA: TGTGCCAGCAGTTACTCTCAAACTAGCGGGAAGAGTAATGAGCAGTTCTTC.

CDR3 sequence: CASSRQGFTEAFF. The CDR3 coding sequence is TGTGCCAGCAGCCGACAGGGCTTCACTGAAGCTTTCTTT. The rearrangement uses TRBV7-2 and TRBJ1-1, with 7 bases aligning to TRBD1. Trimming at V came to 5 bases and at J to 4 bases, leaving 4 bases not matched to a gene. Germline V CDR1 and CDR2: SGHTA, FQGNSA. There are 13 residues in the CDR3.

The sample holds one count of this clonotype. J is TRBJ2-1 and V is TRBV20-1; TRBD2 agrees at 8 bases. From germline, CDR1 is DFQATT and CDR2 SNEGSKA (reference sequence). The CDR3 runs 16 residues. The ends lost 2 bases at V and 9 bases at J; junction bases unmatched: 15. The CDR3: CSARIKSGSRWVEQFF. For the CDR3, the DNA is TGCAGTGCTAGAATTAAAAGCGGGAGCCGGTGGGTTGAGCAGTTCTTC.

Turning to this clonotype: With a much larger clone just one base away, this may be a read error. This chain links TRBV7-2 with TRBJ1-1; the D gene is possibly TRBD1 (5 bases). This CDR3 contains 14 residues. Germline V CDR1 and CDR2: SGHTA, FQGNSA. Trimming cost V 5 bases and J 1 base, with 11 bases left between them. The CDR3 DNA is TGTGCCAGCAGCGTTAATCAGGGGAACACTGAAGCTTTCTTT. Encoded protein: CASSVNQGNTEAFF.

The V gene is TRBV19, the J gene TRBJ2-3; D not certain. Trimming removed 3 bases at V and 3 bases at J, with 13 bases between. The CDR3 sequence is 15 residues long. CDR1 is LNHDA, CDR2 SQIVND, per germline (reference sequence). The CDR3 loop is CASSILFETTDTQYF. DNA of the CDR3: TGTGCCAGTAGTATCCTATTCGAAACTACAGATACGCAGTATTTT.

The V and J genes are TRBV11-2 and TRBJ2-1, with 14 positions matching TRBD2. CDR1 SGHAT and CDR2 FQNNGV come from the germline V gene. J gave up 7 bases and V 5 bases, and 13 bases lay outside the gene matches. The CDR3 is made up of 18 amino acids. The DNA of the CDR3 is TGTGCCAGCAGCATCCGAGGGACTAGCGGGAGTTCAGGGAATGAGCAGTTCTTC. Its protein is CASSIRGTSGSSGNEQFF.

This clonotype was recorded a few times. This rearrangement joins TRBV7-4 to TRBJ1-2; 8 bases are a match to TRBD1. J was trimmed by 8 bases and V by 5 bases; bases with no gene match: 10. The CDR3 consists of 14 residues. CDR1 is SGHVT, CDR2 SQSDAQ, per germline. In DNA form, the CDR3 reads TGTGCCAGCAGCCAGGACAGGGCCGGACGGGGCTACACCTTC. This sequence encodes CASSQDRAGRGYTF.

This clonotype was seen many times. The rearrangement joins TRBV7-6 to TRBJ2-5; D not certain. This CDR3 is built from 13 residues. Trimming removed 5 bases at V and 7 bases at J, with 14 bases between. The germline V gene encodes CDR1 SGHVS and CDR2 FNYEAQ. This chain's CDR3 is CASSLDQAGTQYF. DNA of the CDR3: TGTGCCAGCAGCCTCGACCAGGCCGGGACCCAGTACTTC.

This rearrangement joins TRBV6-2 or TRBV6-3 to TRBJ2-1, with a tentative D call TRBD2 (6 bases). Looked up from germline, CDR1 is MNHEY and CDR2 is SVGEGT. The germline V and J ends were trimmed by 7 bases and 12 bases, with 16 bases remaining between them. CDR3 length: 12 residues. CDR3 protein: CASNDGGVGQFF. The DNA of the CDR3 is TGTGCCAGCAACGACGGGGGAGTTGGGCAGTTCTTC.

V and J are TRBV24-1 and TRBJ2-2; D unresolved. The CDR3 has 13 residues. The germline gives CDR1 KGHDR, CDR2 SFDVKD. Trimming removed 8 bases from V and 5 bases from J, with 11 bases in between. CDR3 sequence reads: CATTFDGTGELFF. CDR3 bases: TGTGCCACCACCTTCGATGGAACCGGGGAGCTGTTTTTT.

Ten or more counts support this clonotype. V gene TRBV12-3 or TRBV12-4 combines with J gene TRBJ2-1, with 7 bases that match TRBD2. The trim removed 5 bases at V and 6 bases at J, leaving 7 bases unmatched. The CDR3 sequence is 14 residues long. As DNA, the CDR3 is TGTGCCAGCAGTCTACGACTAGCTCCCAATGAGCAGTTCTTC. Amino acids: CASSLRLAPNEQFF.

This clonotype was seen only a few times. The V call is TRBV9, the J call TRBJ1-1; possible D gene TRBD1, 5 bases. The germline V and J ends were trimmed by 0 bases and 4 bases, with 7 bases remaining between them. The CDR3 is 13 residues long. Germline V lookup: CDR1 SGDLS, CDR2 YYNGEE. The DNA of the CDR3 is TGTGCCAGCAGCGTAGGGAGGGGCACTGAAGCTTTCTTT. Translating it yields CASSVGRGTEAFF.

Ten or more counts support this clonotype. This sequence joins TRBV7-2 and TRBJ2-3, with D tentatively TRBD2 (6 bases). The V end was cut by 1 base, the J end by 5 bases, with 19 bases between. Germline lookup yields CDR1 SGHTA and CDR2 FQGNSA. This CDR3 has 17 amino acids. DNA for the CDR3: TGTGCCAGCAGCTTAGTGGGGGGAATGATCGGCGGAGATACGCAGTATTTT. It translates to CASSLVGGMIGGDTQYF.

This clonotype was detected ten times or more. The genes are TRBV12-3 or TRBV12-4 and TRBJ1-1; D is ambiguous. Between the trimmed V and J ends, which lost 5 bases and 10 bases, there was a span of 14 bases. The CDR3 consists of 12 residues. The CDR3 here is CASSLTGSGAFF. The CDR3, as DNA: TGTGCCAGCAGTCTCACGGGGAGTGGAGCTTTCTTT.

This clonotype was recorded a few times. The chain employs TRBV28 and TRBJ2-3, with 9 bases that match TRBD2. Germline V CDR1 and CDR2: MDHEN, SYDVKM. Trimming at V came to 5 bases and at J to 1 base, leaving 7 bases not matched to a gene. This CDR3 has 16 residues. CDR3 sequence: CASSHSSGVGTDTQYF. The CDR3 DNA follows: TGTGCCAGCAGTCACTCTAGCGGGGTTGGCACAGATACGCAGTATTTT.

There are many counts of this clonotype. The chain is built from TRBV7-8 and TRBJ1-5; 7 nucleotides match TRBD1. The trim removed 1 base at V and 7 bases at J, leaving 7 bases unmatched. This CDR3 has 15 amino acids. Germline CDR1 and CDR2: SGHVS and FQNEAQ. This chain's CDR3 is CASSLEIPGGQPQHF. CDR3 coding DNA: TGTGCCAGCAGCTTAGAAATTCCAGGGGGACAGCCCCAGCATTTT. Full variable domain (outside the CDR3, taken from reference TRBV7-8 and TRBJ1-5): GAGVSQSPRYKVAKRGQDVALRCDPISGHVSLFWYQQALGQGPEFLTYFQNEAQLDKSGLPSDRFFAERPEGSVSTLKIQRTQQEDSAVYLCASSLEIPGGQPQHFGDGTRLSIL.

The chain carries TRBV19 and TRBJ2-7; 12 positions match TRBD2. The CDR3 consists of 15 residues. Trimming took 6 bases from V and 0 from J; bases not matched to a gene: 3. Germline lookup yields CDR1 LNHDA and CDR2 SQIVND (reference sequence). CDR3 in amino acids: CASRMTSGSSYEQYF. CDR3 nucleotides: TGTGCCAGTAGAATGACTAGCGGGAGCTCCTACGAGCAGTACTTC.

At least ten counts were recorded for this clonotype. The chain employs TRBV10-3 and TRBJ2-5; 8 bases line up with TRBD1. The germline V gene encodes CDR1 ENHRY and CDR2 SYGVKD. The CDR3 has 14 residues. Trimming at V came to 10 bases and at J to 1 base, leaving 8 bases not matched to a gene. The CDR3 here is CATQDRVRQETQYF. CDR3 nucleotides: TGTGCCACCCAGGACAGGGTGCGCCAAGAGACCCAGTACTTC.

With respect to this clonotype: A much larger clone lies one base from this, so it may be a read error. The chain combines TRBV7-2 with TRBJ2-7; TRBD1 agrees at 8 bases. CDR3 size: 14 residues. Germline loops: CDR1 SGHTA, CDR2 FQGNSA. V shed 3 bases and J 6 bases; nucleotides not matched to a gene: 7. Written as DNA, the CDR3 is TGTGCCAGCAGCTTCTCCGGGACAGGAATCGAGCAGTACTTC. It specifies CASSFSGTGIEQYF. The full variable domain, in which reference TRBV7-2 and TRBJ2-7 provide the parts outside the CDR3, is GAGVSQSPSNKVTEKGKDVELRCDPISGHTALYWYRQSLGQGLEFLIYFQGNSAPDKSGLPSDRFSAERTGGSVSTLTIQRTQQEDSAVYLCASSFSGTGIEQYFGPGTRLTVT.